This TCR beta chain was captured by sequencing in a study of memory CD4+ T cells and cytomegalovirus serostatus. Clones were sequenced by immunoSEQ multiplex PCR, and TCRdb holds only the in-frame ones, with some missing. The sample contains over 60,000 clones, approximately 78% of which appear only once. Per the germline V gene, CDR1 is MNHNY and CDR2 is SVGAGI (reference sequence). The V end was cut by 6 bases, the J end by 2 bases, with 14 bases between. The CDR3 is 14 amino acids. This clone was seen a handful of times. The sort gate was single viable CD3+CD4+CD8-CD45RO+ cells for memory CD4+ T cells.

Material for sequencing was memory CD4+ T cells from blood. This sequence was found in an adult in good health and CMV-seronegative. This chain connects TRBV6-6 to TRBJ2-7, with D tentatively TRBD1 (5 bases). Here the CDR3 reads CASSQRTYAYEQYF. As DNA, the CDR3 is TGTGCCAGCAGCCAACGGACATACGCCTACGAGCAGTACTTC.